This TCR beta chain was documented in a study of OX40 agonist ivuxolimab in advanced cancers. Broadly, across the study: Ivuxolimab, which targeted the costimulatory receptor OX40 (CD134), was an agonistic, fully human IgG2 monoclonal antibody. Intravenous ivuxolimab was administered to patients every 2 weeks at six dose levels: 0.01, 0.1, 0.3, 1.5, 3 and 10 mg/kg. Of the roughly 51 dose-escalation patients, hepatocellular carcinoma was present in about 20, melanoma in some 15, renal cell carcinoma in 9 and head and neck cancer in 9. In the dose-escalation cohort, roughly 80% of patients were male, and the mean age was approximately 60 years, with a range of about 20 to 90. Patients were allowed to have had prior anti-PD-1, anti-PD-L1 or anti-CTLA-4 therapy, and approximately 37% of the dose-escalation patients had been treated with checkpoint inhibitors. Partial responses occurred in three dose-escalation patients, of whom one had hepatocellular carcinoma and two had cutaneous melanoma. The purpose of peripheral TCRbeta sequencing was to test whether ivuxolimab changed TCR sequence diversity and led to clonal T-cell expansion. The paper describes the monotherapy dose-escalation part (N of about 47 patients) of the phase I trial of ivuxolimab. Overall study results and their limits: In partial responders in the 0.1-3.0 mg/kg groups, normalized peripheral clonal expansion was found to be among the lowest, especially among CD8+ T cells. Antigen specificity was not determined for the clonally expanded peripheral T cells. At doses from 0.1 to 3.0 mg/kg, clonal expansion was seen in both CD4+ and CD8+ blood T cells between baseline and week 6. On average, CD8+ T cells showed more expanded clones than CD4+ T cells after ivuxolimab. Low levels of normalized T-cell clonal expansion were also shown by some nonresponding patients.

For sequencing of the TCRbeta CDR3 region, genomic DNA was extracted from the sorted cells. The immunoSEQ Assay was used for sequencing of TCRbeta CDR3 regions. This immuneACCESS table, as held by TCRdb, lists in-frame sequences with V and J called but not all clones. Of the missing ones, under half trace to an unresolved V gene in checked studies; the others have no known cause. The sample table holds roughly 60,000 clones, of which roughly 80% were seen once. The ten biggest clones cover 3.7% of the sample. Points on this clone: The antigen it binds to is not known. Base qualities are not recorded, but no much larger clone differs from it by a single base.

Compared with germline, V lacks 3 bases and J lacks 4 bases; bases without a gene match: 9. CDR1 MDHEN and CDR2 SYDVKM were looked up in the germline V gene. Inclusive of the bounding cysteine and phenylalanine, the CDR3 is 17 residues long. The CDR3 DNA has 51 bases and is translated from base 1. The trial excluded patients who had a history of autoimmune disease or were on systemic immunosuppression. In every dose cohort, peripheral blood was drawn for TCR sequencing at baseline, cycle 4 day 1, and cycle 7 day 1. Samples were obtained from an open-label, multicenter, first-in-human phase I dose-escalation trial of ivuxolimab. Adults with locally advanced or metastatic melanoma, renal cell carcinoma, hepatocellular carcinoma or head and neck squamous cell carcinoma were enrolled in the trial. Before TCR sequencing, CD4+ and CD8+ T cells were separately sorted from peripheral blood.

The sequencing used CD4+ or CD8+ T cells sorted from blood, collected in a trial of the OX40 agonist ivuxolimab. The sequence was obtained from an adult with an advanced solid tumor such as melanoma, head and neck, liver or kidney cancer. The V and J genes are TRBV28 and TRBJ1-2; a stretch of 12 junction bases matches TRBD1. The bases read TGTGCCAGCAGTTTCCCGGGACAGGGGGCAGAGAGCTATGGCTACACCTTC. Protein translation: CASSFPGQGAESYGYTF.